This T cell receptor (beta chain) was observed in a study of OX40 agonist ivuxolimab in advanced cancers. Across the whole study: In this trial design, patients received ivuxolimab intravenously at 0.01 to 10 mg/kg every 2 weeks. Broader study findings: CD4+ and CD8+ blood T cells expanded clonally by week 6 at 0.1 to 3.0 mg/kg.

As for this clone: Its antigen remains unknown.

At baseline, cycle 4 day 1, and cycle 7 day 1, blood was sampled. The repertoire was sequenced with immunoSEQ multiplex PCR; TCRdb's copy has only in-frame clones and lacks some. Of under 80,000 clones listed, roughly 92% are singletons. In germline, CDR1 is MNHEY, CDR2 SVGAGI. The V end lost 2 bases, the J end lost 7 bases, and 11 bases lay between the germline ends. This CDR3 comprises 13 residues. This chain joins TRBV6-5 and TRBJ1-2; D is possibly TRBD1 (6 bases). This sequence was found in an adult with an advanced solid tumor such as melanoma, head and neck, liver or kidney cancer. Sequencing used CD4+ or CD8+ T cells sorted from blood, obtained in a trial of the OX40 agonist ivuxolimab. CDR3 sequence (DNA): TGTGCCAGCAGTTACAACAGGGTCTCTGGCTACACCTTC. Protein product: CASSYNRVSGYTF.